The following is a T cell receptor beta chain sequence with its context. Its antigen is not identified. V was clipped by 1 base and J by 8 bases, with 8 bases between them. The CDR3 extends over 12 amino acids. CDR1 is MGHDK and CDR2 is SYGVNS in the germline V gene. The PCR made use of 60 Vbeta and 13 Jbeta primers. TCRdb keeps only in-frame clones here, not all; method: immunoSEQ multiplex PCR. The sample has about 210,000 clones; nearly 80% are singletons. This entry belongs to a study of cytomegalovirus exposure and HLA in healthy donors. The study, taken as a whole, reports: V- and J-gene trimming of TCR beta was linked (in a later analysis) to a missense DCLRE1C variant.

Nominal health characterized the donors when sampled, though unrecorded immune exposures were likely. Sequencing was carried out using PBMCs. The sequence derives from a male donor in good health and CMV-seronegative. The J gene is TRBJ1-2, the V gene TRBV25-1; D remains unclear. CDR3: CASSESSRGYTF. As DNA, the CDR3 is TGTGCCAGCAGTGAATCAAGCCGCGGCTACACCTTC.